A selection of T cell receptor beta chains follows, all from one sample in a study of T cell changes during pregnancy in multiple sclerosis. The data were produced by immunoSEQ multiplex PCR, yet TCRdb's version contains in-frame clones alone and is incomplete. The sample lists under 75,000 clones, around 91% seen once, with 1.3% to 1.5% in the top ten. This specimen consisted of peripheral blood, obtained in the third trimester of pregnancy. Receptors were obtained from a female donor in good health, enrolled as a control in a pregnancy study. Each CDR3 is given with its conserved first and last residue. D genes are given only for firm matches. Expanded clones get a size class; other rows say once, few or many, or leave the size out.

D: TRBD1; J: TRBJ1-6; size: -; V: TRBV7-8; CDR3: CASSKDRGSYNSPLHF; DNA: TGTGCCAGCAGCAAAGACAGGGGCTCCTATAATTCACCCCTCCACTTT
D: -; J: TRBJ2-7; size: -; V: TRBV5-1; CDR3: CATDTLYEQYF; DNA: TGCGCCACCGACACTCTCTACGAGCAGTACTTC
D: -; J: TRBJ1-4; size: -; V: TRBV18; CDR3: CASSQGLTEKLFF; DNA: TGTGCCAGCTCACAGGGACTTACTGAAAAACTGTTTTTT
D: TRBD1; J: TRBJ2-3; size: -; V: TRBV13; CDR3: CASSTRDRGHATQYF; DNA: TGTGCCAGCAGCACCCGGGACAGGGGGCACGCTACGCAGTATTTT
D: TRBD1; J: TRBJ2-1; size: -; V: TRBV5-1; CDR3: CASSLGTVQNNEQFF; DNA: TGCGCCAGCAGCCTAGGGACAGTACAAAACAATGAGCAGTTCTTC
D: TRBD1; J: TRBJ1-5; size: -; V: TRBV30; CDR3: CAWSGGQGGNQPQHF; DNA: TGTGCCTGGAGTGGGGGACAGGGCGGCAATCAGCCCCAGCATTTT
D: -; J: TRBJ2-1; size: -; V: TRBV7-2; CDR3: CASSPNRDSLKQFF; DNA: TGTGCCAGCAGCCCGAATCGGGACTCTCTAAAGCAGTTCTTC
D: TRBD2; J: TRBJ2-7; size: -; V: TRBV15; CDR3: CATSRARGFNYEQYF; DNA: TGTGCCACCAGCAGAGCGCGGGGGTTCAACTACGAGCAGTACTTC
D: TRBD2; J: TRBJ2-3; size: -; V: TRBV4-1; CDR3: CASSFRLAATDTQYF; DNA: TGCGCCAGCAGCTTTCGACTAGCGGCCACAGATACGCAGTATTTT
D: TRBD1; J: TRBJ2-1; size: -; V: TRBV4-2; CDR3: CASSQELGQGARYNEQFF; DNA: TGTGCCAGCAGCCAAGAACTGGGACAGGGGGCACGCTACAATGAGCAGTTCTTC
D: -; J: TRBJ1-1; size: few; V: TRBV7-6; CDR3: CASRSGERTEAFF; DNA: TGTGCCAGCAGGTCAGGGGAGAGGACTGAAGCTTTCTTT
D: -; J: TRBJ2-3; size: -; V: TRBV5-4; CDR3: CASSLQVAGSTDTQYF; DNA: TGTGCCAGCAGCTTGCAGGTGGCCGGTAGCACAGATACGCAGTATTTT
D: TRBD1; J: TRBJ1-2; size: -; V: TRBV29-1; CDR3: CSVVPGTDYGYTF; DNA: TGCAGCGTTGTTCCAGGGACAGACTATGGCTACACCTTC
D: -; J: TRBJ1-2; size: -; V: TRBV7-6; CDR3: CASSLAPPLSGDYGYTF; DNA: TGTGCCAGCAGCTTAGCTCCCCCGCTGTCAGGGGACTATGGCTACACCTTC
D: TRBD1; J: TRBJ1-2; size: -; V: TRBV11-2; CDR3: CASSLLTGFGGYTF; DNA: TGTGCCAGCAGCCTACTGACAGGGTTTGGTGGCTACACCTTC
D: TRBD1; J: TRBJ1-5; size: -; V: TRBV7-8; CDR3: CASSFRGTANQPQHF; DNA: TGTGCCAGCAGCTTCCGGGGGACAGCGAATCAGCCCCAGCATTTT
D: TRBD2; J: TRBJ2-7; size: -; V: TRBV15; CDR3: CATSSKTSGDEDEQYF; DNA: TGTGCCACCAGCTCAAAAACTAGCGGCGACGAAGACGAGCAGTACTTC
D: TRBD2; J: TRBJ2-1; size: -; V: TRBV28; CDR3: CASRLRLAGAYNEQFF; DNA: TGTGCCAGCAGGCTCAGACTAGCGGGGGCCTACAATGAGCAGTTCTTC
D: -; J: TRBJ1-5; size: -; V: TRBV27; CDR3: CASSLTAYSNQPQHF; DNA: TGTGCCAGCAGTTTGACAGCCTATAGCAATCAGCCCCAGCATTTT
D: TRBD1; J: TRBJ1-6; size: -; V: TRBV27; CDR3: CASSPDRVNPSNSPLHF; DNA: TGTGCCAGCAGTCCTGACAGGGTTAACCCCTCAAATTCACCCCTCCACTTT
D: -; J: TRBJ2-3; size: -; V: TRBV5-1; CDR3: CASRVEVRDTQYF; DNA: TGCGCCAGCAGAGTCGAGGTGAGGGATACGCAGTATTTT
D: TRBD2; J: TRBJ2-1; size: -; V: TRBV7-9; CDR3: CASSKRGTSGAASYNEQFF; DNA: TGTGCCAGCAGCAAAAGGGGAACTAGCGGGGCGGCTTCCTACAATGAGCAGTTCTTC
D: TRBD1; J: TRBJ1-4; size: -; V: TRBV7-2; CDR3: CASRTGTGLEKLFF; DNA: TGTGCCAGCAGGACCGGGACAGGCCTTGAAAAACTGTTTTTT
D: TRBD1; J: TRBJ2-2; size: -; V: TRBV28; CDR3: CASRAGTGISGELFF; DNA: TGTGCCAGCAGGGCCGGGACAGGGATAAGCGGGGAGCTGTTTTTT
D: -; J: TRBJ2-1; size: once; V: TRBV27; CDR3: CASTPGWGVGNEQFF; DNA: TGTGCCAGCACCCCCGGGTGGGGGGTCGGCAATGAGCAGTTCTTC
D: -; J: TRBJ1-3; size: few; V: TRBV7-2; CDR3: CASSFTHSGNTIYF; DNA: TGTGCCAGCAGCTTTACTCACTCTGGAAACACCATATATTTT
D: -; J: TRBJ1-6; size: -; V: TRBV29-1; CDR3: CSVTFGGDSPLHF; DNA: TGCAGCGTGACCTTCGGGGGAGATTCACCCCTCCACTTT
D: -; J: TRBJ1-1; size: -; V: TRBV6-4; CDR3: CASNIPGDTEAFF; DNA: TGTGCCAGCAACATACCGGGGGACACTGAAGCTTTCTTT
D: -; J: TRBJ2-5; size: -; V: TRBV11-3; CDR3: CASSFGDQETQYF; DNA: TGTGCCAGCAGCTTCGGGGATCAAGAGACCCAGTACTTC
D: -; J: TRBJ2-7; size: -; V: TRBV5-5; CDR3: CASSFGIGGLYEQYF; DNA: TGTGCCAGCAGCTTCGGGATCGGAGGGCTATACGAGCAGTACTTC
D: -; J: TRBJ1-1; size: -; V: TRBV6-6; CDR3: CASGIEGGSTEAFF; DNA: TGTGCCAGCGGGATTGAGGGCGGGAGCACTGAAGCTTTCTTT
D: -; J: TRBJ1-5; size: -; V: TRBV6-6; CDR3: CASTSRESPPQHF; DNA: TGTGCCAGCACTTCCCGAGAATCCCCGCCCCAGCATTTT
D: TRBD1; J: TRBJ2-6; size: -; V: TRBV11-1; CDR3: CASSQGGLGANVLTF; DNA: TGTGCCAGCAGCCAAGGGGGCCTTGGGGCCAACGTCCTGACTTTC
D: TRBD1; J: TRBJ1-3; size: -; V: TRBV28; CDR3: CASSLFPGGSGNTIYF; DNA: TGTGCCAGCAGTTTATTTCCAGGGGGCTCTGGAAACACCATATATTTT
D: -; J: TRBJ1-1; size: -; V: TRBV5-1; CDR3: CASSPSTRTEAFF; DNA: TGCGCCAGCAGCCCATCAACCAGAACTGAAGCTTTCTTT
D: TRBD1; J: TRBJ1-1; size: few; V: TRBV27; CDR3: CASSLTGVNTEAFF; DNA: TGTGCCAGCAGCCTAACAGGGGTGAACACTGAAGCTTTCTTT
D: TRBD1; J: TRBJ2-2; size: -; V: TRBV2; CDR3: CASSGTGYTGELFF; DNA: TGTGCCAGCTCTGGGACAGGGTACACCGGGGAGCTGTTTTTT
D: -; J: TRBJ1-1; size: -; V: TRBV18; CDR3: CASSPQGGDTEAFF; DNA: TGTGCCAGCTCACCACAAGGGGGGGACACTGAAGCTTTCTTT
D: -; J: TRBJ1-2; size: -; V: TRBV30; CDR3: CAWSVATYGYTF; DNA: TGTGCCTGGAGTGTAGCAACCTATGGCTACACCTTC
D: -; J: TRBJ2-7; size: -; V: TRBV5-1; CDR3: CASSSGGTPLRGQYF; DNA: TGCGCCAGCAGCTCTGGTGGGACACCTCTACGAGGGCAGTACTTC
D: -; J: TRBJ1-4; size: -; V: TRBV4-3; CDR3: CASSQEEPPDPNEGEKLFF; DNA: TGCGCCAGCAGCCAAGAGGAGCCCCCAGACCCCAATGAGGGTGAAAAACTGTTTTTT
D: -; J: TRBJ1-1; size: -; V: TRBV9; CDR3: CASSGGDWMNTEAFF; DNA: TGTGCCAGCAGCGGGGGGGACTGGATGAACACTGAAGCTTTCTTT
D: -; J: TRBJ2-3; size: -; V: TRBV2; CDR3: CASSQQGPYTDTQYF; DNA: TGTGCCAGCAGTCAACAGGGCCCTTACACAGATACGCAGTATTTT
D: -; J: TRBJ2-7; size: few; V: TRBV5-6; CDR3: CASSGDREQYF; DNA: TGTGCCAGCAGCGGTGACAGGGAGCAGTACTTC
D: -; J: TRBJ2-3; size: -; V: TRBV5-4; CDR3: CASKSRPLTDTQYF; DNA: TGTGCCAGCAAGAGTCGCCCCCTCACAGATACGCAGTATTTT
D: TRBD1; J: TRBJ1-2; size: once; V: TRBV15; CDR3: CATGTANNYGYTF; DNA: TGTGCCACCGGGACAGCAAATAACTATGGCTACACCTTC
D: TRBD2; J: TRBJ2-3; size: -; V: TRBV28; CDR3: CASSATGRITDTQYF; DNA: TGTGCCAGCAGTGCGACCGGGAGGATCACAGATACGCAGTATTTT
D: TRBD1; J: TRBJ2-7; size: -; V: TRBV2; CDR3: CASSEGGRGTYEQYF; DNA: TGTGCCAGCAGTGAAGGGGGCAGGGGGACCTACGAGCAGTACTTC
D: -; J: TRBJ2-7; size: -; V: TRBV11-1; CDR3: CASSPWIPWGDSSYEQYF; DNA: TGTGCCAGCAGCCCATGGATTCCCTGGGGCGACAGCTCCTACGAGCAGTACTTC
D: TRBD2; J: TRBJ2-3; size: -; V: TRBV6-5; CDR3: CASRGLVTDTQYF; DNA: TGTGCCAGCCGGGGACTAGTGACAGATACGCAGTATTTT
D: TRBD1; J: TRBJ1-2; size: -; V: TRBV5-6; CDR3: CASTRQGLVNGYTF; DNA: TGTGCCAGCACCCGACAGGGATTAGTAAATGGCTACACCTTC
D: TRBD1; J: TRBJ1-2; size: -; V: TRBV28; CDR3: CASSLNRGQGEGGYTF; DNA: TGTGCCAGCAGTTTGAATCGAGGGCAGGGGGAAGGTGGCTACACCTTC
D: -; J: TRBJ2-7; size: -; V: TRBV5-1; CDR3: CASSEKDPGSYEQYF; DNA: TGCGCCAGCAGCGAGAAGGACCCGGGGTCCTACGAGCAGTACTTC